This T cell receptor (beta chain) was identified during a study of vaccination and CD4 T cells after COVID-19 (dated by TCRdb to the early 2020s). Regarding the research as a whole: Every convalescent patient had a positive nasal swab PCR test for SARS-CoV-2, with mild disease in nine patients and severe disease in one. Participants got two doses of the Pfizer-BioNTech BNT162b2 vaccine (n=8) or two doses of the Moderna mRNA-1273 vaccine (n=2). As controls, cultures received a CEFX viral epitope pool (the positive control), an HIV-1 Nef peptide pool (the negative control), or no peptide at all. A few convalescent patients were sampled both early after vaccination (day 14) and late after vaccination (days 161 to 241). Post-COVID blood samples from convalescent patients were collected a median of around 100 days after diagnosis, with a range of roughly 35 to 180 days. Post-vaccine blood samples were obtained a median of roughly 75 days after the second vaccine dose, with a range of about 12 to 241 days. Six males and four females were included in the convalescent cohort, with two Hispanic individuals, seven Caucasians, two Asians and one multiracial person represented. In around 9 COVID-19 convalescent patients and a few infection-naive healthy vaccine recipients, researchers compared the spike-specific CD4+ TCR repertoire from before mRNA vaccination with the repertoire from after. For stimulating the cultures, overlapping spike peptide pools were used, derived from SARS-CoV-2 as well as from the common cold coronaviruses HCoV-NL63, HCoV-OC43 and HCoV-229E. Broad study findings and their caveats: Of the vaccine-specific clones in convalescent patients, 304 of 307, or nearly all, reacted only to SARS-CoV-2 spike and did not cross-react with common cold coronaviruses. In convalescent patients, a median roughly 87% of post-vaccine SARS-CoV-2-reactive clones were detected only after vaccination, suggesting vaccine-specific priming. An increase in the median number of SARS-CoV-2-reactive clonotypes from more than 20 after infection to 38 after vaccination was observed, but the change was not found to be significant. Relatively few convalescent patients were included in the study, and early timepoints after natural infection were not analyzed.

The library was produced with PCR. DNA from cultured CD4+ T cells underwent TCR sequencing with the Oncomine TCR Beta short-read assay at the Johns Hopkins FTIC core. The QIAamp micro DNA kit was used to extract genomic DNA from the cultured CD4+ T cells. Oncomine TCR Beta libraries from cultured CD4+ T cells were pooled with unique dual indexes and sequenced on an Illumina iSeq 100. In the paper's pipeline: Non-productive sequences were removed, and CDR3s not starting with C, not ending with F or W, or shorter than 7 amino acids were discarded. The MANAFEST web application identified antigen-specific clonotypes by comparing peptide-stimulated wells against reference wells and other culture wells. For a clone to be called positive, the clone needed an FDR below 0.05, an odds ratio above 5, and a productive frequency above 0.1% in at least two of three replicate wells. Clonotypes that were significantly expanded in both SARS-CoV-2 spike wells and at least one common cold coronavirus spike condition were defined as cross-reactive. Levenshtein distances (stringdist) and unrooted phylogenetic trees (ape) in R version 3.6.1 were used to assess CDR3 homology. TCRdb passed the public sequencing reads through fastp at Q25 and MiXCR, retaining productive beta sequences. Rows are combined by CDR3 protein, so each entry shows the most common genes and DNA. These V and J calls rely on TCRdb rather than the paper's analysis. Across this sample there are about 25,000 distinct CDR3 sequences, with 28% seen only once. Just over 7% of the sample is taken by the ten largest.

This clonotype occurred a few times. It lacks a known antigen. Base quality data are lacking; no much larger clone is found one base away. The time point label of this sample denotes: late sampling 161 to 241 days after vaccination in three convalescent patients. The treatment or condition label on this specimen signifies: roughly 11-day PBMC culture with coronavirus spike peptide pools or control peptides (ViraFEST assay). To expand antigen-specific T cells with peptide pools and then pick out the expanded clonotypes through TCR sequencing, the study relied on the ViraFEST assay. Positive SARS-CoV-2 PCR tests in the convalescent patients dated from March to December 2020, before Alpha, Beta and Delta variants emerged in the United States. Each well held approximately 2 million PBMCs cultured in IMDM containing about 5% human AB serum and about 10 IU/ml IL-2, with approximately 9.2 ug/ml peptide pools added. Half of the culture medium was replaced with fresh IL-2-containing medium on days 3 and 7. Once the cells had been in culture for around ten days, the EasySep CD4+ T cell isolation kit was used to isolate CD4+ T cells by negative selection. Ficoll-Paque Plus gradient centrifugation was used to isolate PBMCs from whole blood, and the isolated PBMCs were then either used fresh or cryopreserved at -140C. Culture conditions were generally each tested in triplicate wells.

Sequenced here: CD4+ T cells from blood, cultured in vitro, sampled about 7 months after SARS-CoV-2 vaccination. The source of this sequence is a human donor who had recovered from COVID-19.

DNA sequence: TGTGCCAGCAGTTACTCGGCGCCCGGGGCTTATAATTCACCCCTCCACTTT. This is translated as CASSYSAPGAYNSPLHF. Recombination connected TRBV6-2 or TRBV6-3 to TRBJ1-6, with TRBD1 perhaps the D gene, on 5 matching bases. CDR1 and CDR2, per the germline V gene, are MNHEY and SVGEGT. Reading from cysteine to phenylalanine, the CDR3 counts 17 amino acids. The kept DNA is CDR3 alone, 51 bases in frame from the first base. At the junction V is shortened by 0 bases and J by 4 bases, with 13 bases in between.